A single sample is the source of the 8 T cell receptor beta chains below, sequenced in a study of T-cell reconstitution after alpha-beta-depleted transplantation in children (TCRdb year 2016). Interpreted using the paper, the treatment or condition label stands for: allogeneic hematopoietic cell transplantation with graft depleted of TCRalphabeta T cells and CD19 B cells. Library prep was done by PCR. The run used an Illumina HiSeq 2500. To normalize quantification of the TCRbeta repertoire, the TCR libraries were built with molecular barcoding that relied on unique molecular identifiers. Through fastp at Q25 and MiXCR, TCRdb rebuilt clones from the public reads, retaining in-frame beta chains. Each CDR3 protein appears once, grouped with its most common genes and DNA. This sample holds around 490,000 distinct CDR3 sequences; more than 9.5% were observed only once. The biggest ten clones account for 12% to 15% of the sample.

Sequencing used PBMCs, mostly from graft donor cells, obtained 180 days after TCRalphabeta/CD19-depleted stem cell transplant. These receptor sequences come from a female patient aged 2-10 years who had a stem cell transplant for aplastic anemia, so the T cells may come from the graft donor.

The chain employs TRBV28 and TRBJ2-3; 8 bases fit TRBD1. The junction had 7 bases not matched to a gene; V was cut back by 8 bases and J by 0 bases. CDR1 is MDHEN, CDR2 SYDVKM, per germline. CDR3 size: 15 residues. The CDR3 protein is CASCSTGVSTDTQYF. CDR3 DNA: TGTGCCAGCTGTTCGACAGGGGTAAGCACAGATACGCAGTATTTT.

This clonotype was picked up a small number of times. J is TRBJ2-3 and V is TRBV7-9; D perhaps matches TRBD2 (6 bases). Trimming stripped 5 bases from V and 2 bases from J, with 11 bases between. CDR1 and CDR2 (germline): SEHNR, FQNEAQ (reference sequence). The CDR3 sequence is 14 residues long. This CDR3 reads CASSLRGTTDTQYF. DNA for the CDR3: TGTGCCAGCAGCCTACGGGGGACCACAGATACGCAGTATTTT.

This clonotype was seen at least ten times. The CDR3: CSAAGQGANQPQHF. DNA of the CDR3: TGCAGCGCTGCCGGACAGGGGGCAAATCAGCCCCAGCATTTT. The chain recombines TRBV29-1 with TRBJ1-5, with TRBD1 identical over 11 bases. CDR3 length: 14 amino acids. V gave up 7 bases and J gave up 4 bases; unmatched junction bases: 6. The germline V gene encodes CDR1 SQVTM and CDR2 ANQGSEA.

The CDR3 reads CASSHTAGLYNEQFF. Written as DNA, the CDR3 is TGTGCCAGCAGTCACACGGCCGGGCTGTACAATGAGCAGTTCTTC. The chain couples TRBV27 to TRBJ2-1; D is unclear. V gave up 5 bases and J gave up 4 bases, with 15 bases separating them. Per the germline V gene, CDR1 is MNHEY and CDR2 is SMNVEV (reference sequence). The CDR3 is 15 amino acids.

This clonotype occurred many times. The chain uses TRBV12-3 or TRBV12-4 and TRBJ2-5; 10 nucleotides agree with TRBD2. This CDR3 spans 16 amino acids. V shed 2 bases, J shed 2 bases, and the junction held 5 bases outside the gene matches. The CDR3 is CASSLRLAGVQETQYF. The CDR3 nucleotides read TGTGCCAGCAGTTTACGGCTAGCGGGAGTGCAAGAGACCCAGTACTTC.

The chain links TRBV24-1 to TRBJ2-2; D may match TRBD1 or TRBD2 (5 bases each). With 4 bases removed from V and 4 bases from J, the gap between germline ends came to 9 bases. The germline V gene encodes CDR1 KGHDR and CDR2 SFDVKD. The length of the CDR3 is 14 residues. The chain's CDR3 is CATSEGVITGELFF. The CDR3 DNA follows: TGTGCCACCAGTGAGGGGGTGATCACCGGGGAGCTGTTTTTT.

This clonotype appeared a few times. The CDR3 reads CASRHNYGYTF. CDR3 sequence (DNA): TGCGCCAGCAGACATAACTATGGCTACACCTTC. The chain is built from TRBV4-1 and TRBJ1-2, with D uncertain. The CDR3 spans 11 residues. Germline CDR1 reads MGHRA; CDR2 reads YSYEKL. V was shortened by 6 bases and J by 1 base, with 3 bases between the two germline ends.

This clonotype was detected a few times. J is TRBJ1-5 and V is TRBV6-9, with D maybe TRBD1 (6 bases). The CDR3 is 16 residues long. V was pared by 2 bases and J by 3 bases, with 14 bases between. Germline assignment: CDR1 MNHGY and CDR2 SVAAGI. CDR3 sequence reads: CASSYGGGGPNQPQHF. CDR3 DNA: TGTGCCAGCAGTTATGGAGGGGGGGGACCCAATCAGCCCCAGCATTTT.